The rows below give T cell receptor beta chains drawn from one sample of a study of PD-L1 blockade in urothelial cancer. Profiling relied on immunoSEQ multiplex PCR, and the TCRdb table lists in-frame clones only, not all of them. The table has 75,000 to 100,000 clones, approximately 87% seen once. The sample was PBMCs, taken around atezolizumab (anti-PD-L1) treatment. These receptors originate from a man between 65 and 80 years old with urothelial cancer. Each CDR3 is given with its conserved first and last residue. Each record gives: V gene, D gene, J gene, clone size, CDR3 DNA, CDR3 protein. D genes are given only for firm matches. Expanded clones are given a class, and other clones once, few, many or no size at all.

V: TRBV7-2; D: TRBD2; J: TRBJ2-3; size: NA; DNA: TGTGCCAGCAGCCTCAGACTAGCGGGAGGATCCGATACGCAGTATTTT; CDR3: CASSLRLAGGSDTQYF
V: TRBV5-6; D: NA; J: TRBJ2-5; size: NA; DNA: TGTGCCAGCAGCTTGGGCCGGGTAAGGTTGGGGACCCAGTACTTC; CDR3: CASSLGRVRLGTQYF
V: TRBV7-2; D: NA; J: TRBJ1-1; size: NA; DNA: TGTGCCAGCAGCTTAGATTGGCAGAACACTGAAGCTTTCTTT; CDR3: CASSLDWQNTEAFF
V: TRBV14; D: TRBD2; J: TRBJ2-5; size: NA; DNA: TGTGCCAGCAGCCCTGGACTAGCGGGAGGGGAGACCCAGTACTTC; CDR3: CASSPGLAGGETQYF
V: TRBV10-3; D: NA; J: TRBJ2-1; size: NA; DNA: TGTGCCATCAGTGGAACAGGGTCCAATGAGCAGTTCTTC; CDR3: CAISGTGSNEQFF
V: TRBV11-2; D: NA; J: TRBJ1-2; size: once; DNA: TGTGCCAGCAGCTTATTCCAGGGTGGCTACACCTTC; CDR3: CASSLFQGGYTF
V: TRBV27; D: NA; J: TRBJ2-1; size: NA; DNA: TGTGCCAGCAGTTTATCGGTGTACTACGTTCTTAATGAGCAGTTCTTC; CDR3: CASSLSVYYVLNEQFF
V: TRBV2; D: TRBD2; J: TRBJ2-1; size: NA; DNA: TGTGCCAGCAGTGACCGCGGGAGGGCCATCAATGAGCAGTTCTTC; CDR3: CASSDRGRAINEQFF
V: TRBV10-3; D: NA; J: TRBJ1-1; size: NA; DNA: TGTGCCATCCAGAGTCCCCAAGGCAGGGAGAACACTGAAGCTTTCTTT; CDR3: CAIQSPQGRENTEAFF
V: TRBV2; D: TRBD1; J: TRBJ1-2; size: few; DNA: TGTGCCAGCAGGAGGGACAGGGGAGGTCGTGGCTACACCTTC; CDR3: CASRRDRGGRGYTF
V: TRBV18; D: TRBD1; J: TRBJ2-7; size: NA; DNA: TGTGCCAGCTCACCACCGACAGGGATACGCGAGCAGTACTTC; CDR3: CASSPPTGIREQYF
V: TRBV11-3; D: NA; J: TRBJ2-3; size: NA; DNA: TGTGCCAGCAGCTATAGAGGAGGGCACACAGATACGCAGTATTTT; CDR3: CASSYRGGHTDTQYF
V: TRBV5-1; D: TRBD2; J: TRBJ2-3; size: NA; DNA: TGCGCCAGCAGCTCGGGTACTAGCGGGGAGCCTTCGGGCACAGATACGCAGTATTTT; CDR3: CASSSGTSGEPSGTDTQYF
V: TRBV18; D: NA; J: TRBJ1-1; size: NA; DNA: TGTGCCAGCTCACCGTCTTCGGGCGGGGCGGGGACTGAAGCTTTCTTT; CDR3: CASSPSSGGAGTEAFF
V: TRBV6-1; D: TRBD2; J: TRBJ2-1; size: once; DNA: TGTGCCAGCAGTGAACGGGGGGACAATGAGCAGTTCTTC; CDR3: CASSERGDNEQFF
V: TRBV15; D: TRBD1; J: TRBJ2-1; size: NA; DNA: TGTGCCACCAGCGATATGGGACAGGTGACTAATGAGCAGTTCTTC; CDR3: CATSDMGQVTNEQFF
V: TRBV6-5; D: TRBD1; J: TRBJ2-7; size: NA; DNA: TGTGCCAGCAGAGCGACAGGGGGCGCGGAGCAGTACTTC; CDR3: CASRATGGAEQYF
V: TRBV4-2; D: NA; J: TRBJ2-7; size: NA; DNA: TGTGCCAGCAGCCAAGATGGGGGGACTCCCTACGAGCAGTACTTC; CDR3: CASSQDGGTPYEQYF
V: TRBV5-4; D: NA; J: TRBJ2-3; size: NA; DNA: TGTGCCAGCAGCTTGGACGGTTCTAAAGCAGATACGCAGTATTTT; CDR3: CASSLDGSKADTQYF
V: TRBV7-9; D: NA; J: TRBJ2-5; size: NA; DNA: TGTGCCAGCAGCTTAGGGACGGGCAGGGTTGAGACCCAGTACTTC; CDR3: CASSLGTGRVETQYF
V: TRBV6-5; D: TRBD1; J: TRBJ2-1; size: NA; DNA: TGTGCCAGCAGTGCGGACAGGGCCCTCTACAATGAGCAGTTCTTC; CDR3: CASSADRALYNEQFF
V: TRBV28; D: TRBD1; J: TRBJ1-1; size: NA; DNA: TGTGCCAGCAGACCAGGGGGCGCGAACACTGAAGCTTTCTTT; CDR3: CASRPGGANTEAFF
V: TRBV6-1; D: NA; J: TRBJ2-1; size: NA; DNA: TGTGCCAGCAGTATCGAAACCAGCTCCTACAATGAGCAGTTCTTC; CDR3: CASSIETSSYNEQFF
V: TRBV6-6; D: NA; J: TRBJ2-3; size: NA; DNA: TGTGCCAGCAGTCATGGGGCCCGTACAGATACGCAGTATTTT; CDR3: CASSHGARTDTQYF
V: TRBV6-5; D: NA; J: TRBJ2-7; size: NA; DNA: TGTGCCAGCAGTTATCATCAGGGAAGGCAAGGGGAGCAGTACTTC; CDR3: CASSYHQGRQGEQYF
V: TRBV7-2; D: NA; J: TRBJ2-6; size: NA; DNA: TGTGCCAGCAGCTTAGCGGGGGGCTCTGGGGCCAACGTCCTGACTTTC; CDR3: CASSLAGGSGANVLTF
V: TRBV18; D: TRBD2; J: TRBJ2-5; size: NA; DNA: TGTGCCAGCTCACCCCCCGGGGGGAGCCGGGGGGAGACCCAGTACTTC; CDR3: CASSPPGGSRGETQYF
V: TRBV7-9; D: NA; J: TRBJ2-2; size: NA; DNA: TGTGCCAGCAGACCCGGCAGGCAGAACACCGGGGAGCTGTTTTTT; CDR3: CASRPGRQNTGELFF
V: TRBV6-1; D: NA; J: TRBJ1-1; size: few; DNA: TGTGCCAGCAGTGAGGTAAGGGGTCGAACTGAAGCTTTCTTT; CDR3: CASSEVRGRTEAFF
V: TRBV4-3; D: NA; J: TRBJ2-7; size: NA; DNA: TGCGCCAGCAGCCAACATACAACCGCAGGGGAACCCTACGAGCAGTACTTC; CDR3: CASSQHTTAGEPYEQYF
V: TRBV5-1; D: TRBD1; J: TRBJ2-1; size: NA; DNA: TGCGCCAGCAGCTTGGCGGGACAGGGTGGGGATGAGCAGTTCTTC; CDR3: CASSLAGQGGDEQFF
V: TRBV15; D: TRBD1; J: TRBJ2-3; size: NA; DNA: TGTGCCACCAGACAGGGGTCCAACTCAGATACGCAGTATTTT; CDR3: CATRQGSNSDTQYF
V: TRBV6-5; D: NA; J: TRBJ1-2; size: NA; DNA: TGTGCCAGCAGTTCCCCCCCACGGGCGGGCTATGGCTACACCTTC; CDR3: CASSSPPRAGYGYTF
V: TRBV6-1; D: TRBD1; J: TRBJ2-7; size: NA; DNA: TGTGCCAGCAGTGCGACAGCCGGGACAGCGAGCTCCTACGAGCAGTACTTC; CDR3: CASSATAGTASSYEQYF
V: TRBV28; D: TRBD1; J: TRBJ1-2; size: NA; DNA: TGTGCCAGCAGTTTCCCGACAGGGGCTAACTATGGCTACACCTTC; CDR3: CASSFPTGANYGYTF
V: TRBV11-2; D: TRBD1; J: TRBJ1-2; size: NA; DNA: TGTGCCAGCAGCCAGGGACAGGGAGGGGGCTACACCTTC; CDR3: CASSQGQGGGYTF
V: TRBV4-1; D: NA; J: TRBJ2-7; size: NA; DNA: TGCGCCAGCAGCCAAGAGGGGGCTAGCGGATCCTCCTACGAGCAGTACTTC; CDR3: CASSQEGASGSSYEQYF
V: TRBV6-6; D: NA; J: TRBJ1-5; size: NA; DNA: TGTGCCAGCAGTTACTCTACCTGGGGGGGGAATCAGCCCCAGCATTTT; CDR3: CASSYSTWGGNQPQHF
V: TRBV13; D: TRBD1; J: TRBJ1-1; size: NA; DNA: TGTGCCAGCAGCTTGGGACAGATGAACACTGAAGCTTTCTTT; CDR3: CASSLGQMNTEAFF
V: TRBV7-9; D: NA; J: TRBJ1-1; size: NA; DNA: TGTGCCAGCACTCAGGTGAACACTGAAGCTTTCTTT; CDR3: CASTQVNTEAFF
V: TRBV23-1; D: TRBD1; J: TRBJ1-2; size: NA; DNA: TGCGCCAGCAGCGGGACAGGGGACACCGGGGGGGGGTATGGCTACACCTTC; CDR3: CASSGTGDTGGGYGYTF
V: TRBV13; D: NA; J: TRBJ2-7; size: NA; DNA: TGTGCCAGCAGCCTTAACCGAGGAACCTACGAGCAGTACTTC; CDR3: CASSLNRGTYEQYF
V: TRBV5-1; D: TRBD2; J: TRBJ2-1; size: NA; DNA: TGCGCCAGCAGCGGAGGACTAGCGGGAGACAATGAGCAGTTCTTC; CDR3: CASSGGLAGDNEQFF
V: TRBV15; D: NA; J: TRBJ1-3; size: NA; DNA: TGTGCCACCAGCAGAGAGGGAGAACCCTCTGGAAACACCATATATTTT; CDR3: CATSREGEPSGNTIYF
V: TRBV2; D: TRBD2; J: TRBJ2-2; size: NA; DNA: TGTGCCAGCAGTGAATTCGGGGCTAGCGGGAGGAACACCGGGGAGCTGTTTTTT; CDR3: CASSEFGASGRNTGELFF
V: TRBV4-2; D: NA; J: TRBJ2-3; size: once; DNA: TGTGCCAGCAGCCAAAATCCTCAGGATACGCAGTATTTT; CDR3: CASSQNPQDTQYF